This entry lists 6 T cell receptor beta chains sequenced from one sample in a study of blood T cell repertoires in COVID-19. The assay was immunoSEQ multiplex PCR, and TCRdb's table has in-frame clones only and misses some. The table shows 150,000 or so clones, with about 90% occurring only once. Sequencing was performed on PBMCs or T cells enriched from blood (not recorded which). These receptors all come from a woman between 35 and 50 years old who had been exposed to COVID-19.

J is TRBJ1-1 and V is TRBV27; D may be TRBD1 (5 bases). V was pared by 4 bases and J by 2 bases, with 17 bases between. The CDR3 covers 16 residues. Germline CDR1 MNHEY, CDR2 SMNVEV (reference sequence). The CDR3: CASSYRRSGGNTEAFF. CDR3 DNA: TGTGCCAGCAGTTATCGTCGATCCGGGGGAAACACTGAAGCTTTCTTT.

V is TRBV4-1 and J is TRBJ2-1; the D is unclear. The CDR3 has 14 residues. Trimming took off 4 bases at V and 5 bases at J, with 12 bases between the two ends. CDR1 is MGHRA, CDR2 YSYEKL, per germline. DNA of the CDR3: TGCGCCAGCAGCCTAAGACGCGGAGACAATGAGCAGTTCTTC. It encodes CASSLRRGDNEQFF.

This chain connects TRBV24-1 to TRBJ2-2; TRBD1 matches 7 bases. The length of the CDR3 is 13 residues. Trimming removed 10 bases from V and 7 bases from J; junction bases left unmatched: 8. Germline V lookup: CDR1 KGHDR, CDR2 SFDVKD. The CDR3 sequence is CATKDRVSGELFF. CDR3 sequence (DNA): TGTGCCACGAAAGACAGGGTGAGCGGGGAGCTGTTTTTT.

The rearrangement uses TRBV10-1 and TRBJ2-7, with 8 positions matching TRBD2. The ends lost 2 bases at V and 4 bases at J; junction bases unmatched: 10. Germline V gives CDR1 WNHNN, CDR2 SYGVQD (reference sequence). This CDR3 has 16 residues. The CDR3 is CASSEGGAGEGYEQYF. DNA for the CDR3: TGCGCCAGCAGTGAGGGTGGAGCGGGAGAAGGATACGAGCAGTACTTC.

The chain combines TRBV5-6 with TRBJ1-3; D ambiguous. V shed 2 bases and J shed 4 bases, with 13 bases lying between them. Germline V lookup: CDR1 SGHDT, CDR2 YYEEEE. This CDR3 region has 15 residues. The CDR3 region is CASSFRRAAGNTIYF. DNA for the CDR3: TGTGCCAGCAGCTTTAGGAGGGCGGCCGGAAACACCATATATTTT.

The chain combines TRBV2 with TRBJ1-5, with D unresolved. Germline-derived CDR1 and CDR2 are SNHLY and FYNNEI. This CDR3 has 14 residues. Trimming took 5 bases from V and 0 from J, leaving 8 bases between them. This CDR3 reads CASSLSGSNQPQHF. DNA of the CDR3: TGTGCCAGCAGTCTTTCAGGTAGCAATCAGCCCCAGCATTTT.